The 11 T cell receptor beta chains listed next were all sequenced from one sample in a study of vaccination and CD4 T cells after COVID-19. The Oncomine TCR Beta short-read assay was applied to DNA of cultured CD4+ T cells. TCRdb used MiXCR to reprocess the PCR reads, holding one entry per CDR3 protein. The sample consists of about 21,000 distinct CDR3 sequences, 46% of them appearing once. Time point noted: late sampling 161 to 241 days after vaccination in a few convalescent patients. The treatment is: approximately 9-day PBMC culture with coronavirus spike peptide pools or control peptides (ViraFEST assay). These receptors lack a known antigen. The input for sequencing was CD4+ T cells from blood, cultured in vitro, taken about 7 months after SARS-CoV-2 vaccination. These receptors all stem from a human donor who had recovered from COVID-19.

This clonotype counts as large. CDR3 DNA sequence: TGTGCCAGCAGCTTAGGGTTAAGTCTACAAGAGACCCAGTACTTC. Residues: CASSLGLSLQETQYF. The gene calls are TRBV7-2 and TRBJ2-5; D gene unclear. Trimming took 1 base from V and 2 from J, leaving 11 bases between them. The CDR3 extends over 15 amino acids. Germline CDR1 is SGHTA and CDR2 is FQGNSA.

The chain joins TRBV20-1 to TRBJ2-5; 8 positions match TRBD2. J lost 5 bases, V lost 5 bases, and 19 bases had no gene match. The CDR3 runs 17 residues. Per the germline V gene, CDR1 is DFQATT and CDR2 is SNEGSKA (reference sequence). The CDR3 reads CSAAYPWDGRARETQYF. CDR3 DNA: TGCAGTGCTGCCTACCCCTGGGACGGGAGGGCGCGGGAGACCCAGTACTTC.

The chain has TRBV15 and TRBJ1-5; D remains ambiguous. The CDR3 has 15 residues. In germline, CDR1 is LNHNV, CDR2 YYDKDF (reference sequence). The V and J ends lost 1 base and 3 bases respectively, with 10 bases between them. The chain's CDR3 is CATSRAGPSNQPQHF. The CDR3 DNA reads as TGTGCCACCAGCAGAGCCGGGCCTTCCAATCAGCCCCAGCATTTT. The entire variable domain, with the rest obtained from reference TRBV15 and TRBJ1-5, is as follows: DAMVIQNPRYQVTQFGKPVTLSCSQTLNHNVMYWYQQKSSQAPKLLFHYYDKDFNNEADTPDNFQSRRPNTSFCFLDIRSPGLGDTAMYLCATSRAGPSNQPQHFGDGTRLSIL.

The chain carries TRBV27 and TRBJ2-1; 10 bases are a match to TRBD1. The CDR3 totals 16 residues. From germline, CDR1 is MNHEY and CDR2 SMNVEV (reference sequence). J lost 7 bases, V lost 2 bases, and 8 bases had no gene match. In DNA, the CDR3 is TGTGCCAGCAGTTTAGAGACAGGGGGCGCCGGTAATGAGCAGTTCTTC. Protein sequence: CASSLETGGAGNEQFF.

This chain connects TRBV7-9 to TRBJ2-5, with D maybe TRBD1 (5 bases). The CDR3 is 18 residues long. CDR1 is SEHNR, CDR2 FQNEAQ, per germline (reference sequence). Trimming took 1 base from V and 5 from J, leaving 23 bases between them. In DNA form, the CDR3 reads TGTGCCAGCAGCTTAGAGCTTGGGGCAGCAACCAAAAGTGAGACCCAGTACTTC. Translation gives CASSLELGAATKSETQYF.

This chain connects TRBV19 to TRBJ1-1, with D perhaps TRBD1 (6 bases). The CDR3 length is 15 residues. Per the germline V gene, CDR1 is LNHDA and CDR2 is SQIVND (reference sequence). Trimming took 2 bases from V and 0 from J, leaving 10 bases between them. As DNA, the CDR3 is TGTGCCAGTAGTATAATCAGGGGCATGAACACTGAAGCTTTCTTT. Protein: CASSIIRGMNTEAFF.

This chain joins TRBV20-1 and TRBJ2-3; 14 bases line up with TRBD2. V was clipped by 6 bases and J by 0 bases; unmatched bases: 5. CDR1 and CDR2 from the germline V gene are DFQATT and SNEGSKA (reference sequence). The CDR3 loop spans 16 amino acids. The CDR3, as DNA: TGCAGTGCGCCCGGGACTAGCGGGAGAAGCACAGATACGCAGTATTTT. As protein: CSAPGTSGRSTDTQYF.

There are a few counts of this clonotype. The V and J genes are TRBV6-5 and TRBJ2-7; D may be TRBD2 (6 bases). V was clipped by 4 bases and J by 7 bases, with 20 bases between them. The CDR3 is made up of 15 amino acids. Germline assignment: CDR1 MNHEY and CDR2 SVGAGI. The CDR3 region has the DNA TGTGCCAGCAGTTCCGGCCCCACCGGGGGTTGGGAGCAGTACTTC. Protein product: CASSSGPTGGWEQYF.

The sample holds one count of this clonotype. The genes are TRBV10-3 and TRBJ2-1, with 10 bases that match TRBD2. Germline V CDR1 and CDR2: ENHRY, SYGVKD. V was clipped by 3 bases and J by 7 bases; unmatched bases: 6. The CDR3 has 15 amino acids. CDR3 in DNA: TGTGCCATCAGTGACCTCAGCGGGAGGGATAATGAGCAGTTCTTC. Protein: CAISDLSGRDNEQFF.

V gene TRBV20-1 combines with J gene TRBJ2-1, with 13 bases that match TRBD2. From germline, CDR1 is DFQATT and CDR2 SNEGSKA (reference sequence). Losses at the gene ends were 1 base for V and 9 bases for J; bases not matched to a gene: 12. This CDR3 spans 17 amino acids. DNA of the CDR3: TGCAGTGCTAGAGCCCCACTAGCGGGGGGGCTACAGGGTGAGCAGTTCTTC. Translation gives CSARAPLAGGLQGEQFF.

This clonotype was counted a few times. The rearrangement links TRBV6-1 to TRBJ1-1, with TRBD1 matching over 9 bases. Trimming took 6 bases from V and 10 from J; bases not matched to a gene: 6. The germline gives CDR1 MNHNS, CDR2 SASEGT. This CDR3 spans 12 amino acids. This CDR3 reads CASRPGTGTAFF. DNA of the CDR3: TGTGCCAGCAGGCCTGGGACAGGGACAGCTTTCTTT.